These T cell receptor beta chains were read from a single sample in a study of shared clonotypes between healthy human individuals. Produced via immunoSEQ multiplex PCR; TCRdb's table is partial and in-frame only. The sample records 230,000 or so clones, 60% to 70% being singletons. The specimen sequenced was memory CD4+ T cells sorted from blood. The receptors here all came from a man aged 25 to 45 in good health. Each CDR3 is given with its conserved first and last residue. D genes are given only for firm matches. A row's size may be missing; if present it is once, few, many or a size class.

CDR3,DNA,size,V,J,D
CASNQRPGGFYGYTF,TGTGCCAGCAATCAACGGCCTGGTGGATTTTATGGCTACACCTTC,.,TRBV28,TRBJ1-2,.
CASSYAGETQYF,TGTGCCAGCAGCTATGCAGGGGAGACCCAGTACTTC,.,TRBV7-2,TRBJ2-5,.
CASSQVASGRDGDTQYF,TGCGCCAGCAGCCAAGTGGCTAGCGGGAGGGATGGGGATACGCAGTATTTT,.,TRBV4-1,TRBJ2-3,TRBD2
CASSRTGTATSYEQYF,TGTGCCAGCAGCAGGACCGGGACGGCTACGTCCTACGAGCAGTACTTC,.,TRBV5-5,TRBJ2-7,.
CASSTRTGMNEQYF,TGTGCCAGCAGCACGCGGACAGGGATGAACGAGCAGTACTTC,.,TRBV11-2,TRBJ2-7,TRBD1
CASSLEETQYF,TGCGCCAGCAGCTTGGAAGAGACCCAGTACTTC,.,TRBV5-1,TRBJ2-5,.
CASRYRESQPQHF,TGTGCCAGCAGATACAGGGAGTCTCAGCCCCAGCATTTT,.,TRBV27,TRBJ1-5,.
CASSLTAGKYEQYF,TGCGCCAGCAGCTTGACGGCGGGAAAGTACGAGCAGTACTTC,.,TRBV5-1,TRBJ2-7,.
CASSLEGRGTLTAYEQYF,TGCGCCAGCAGCTTGGAGGGGCGGGGGACTCTTACCGCCTACGAGCAGTACTTC,.,TRBV5-1,TRBJ2-7,TRBD2
CASSPLADTQYF,TGTGCCAGCAGTCCTCTCGCAGATACGCAGTATTTT,.,TRBV7-2,TRBJ2-3,.
CASSESQWNTEAFF,TGTGCCAGCAGTGAATCCCAATGGAACACTGAAGCTTTCTTT,.,TRBV25-1,TRBJ1-1,.
CASSLSEETQYF,TGCGCCAGCAGCTTGTCCGAAGAGACCCAGTACTTC,.,TRBV5-1,TRBJ2-5,.
CASSQEGLGLFGKTQYF,TGCGCCAGCAGCCAAGAAGGTTTGGGGCTTTTCGGGAAGACCCAGTACTTC,.,TRBV4-1,TRBJ2-5,.
CASSFQVAEAFF,TGTGCCAGCAGCTTTCAAGTAGCTGAAGCTTTCTTT,.,TRBV5-6,TRBJ1-1,.
CAIEGTDYYEQYF,TGTGCCATCGAAGGGACAGACTACTACGAGCAGTACTTC,many,TRBV10-3,TRBJ2-7,TRBD1
CASSPSVGGPSNEQFF,TGTGCCAGCTCACCATCGGTGGGAGGGCCATCCAATGAGCAGTTCTTC,.,TRBV18,TRBJ2-1,TRBD2
CASSVVAGADTQYF,TGTGCCAGCAGCGTAGTAGCGGGAGCCGATACGCAGTATTTT,few,TRBV9,TRBJ2-3,TRBD2
CASSSTVASYEQYF,TGTGCCAGCAGTTCGACAGTGGCCTCCTACGAGCAGTACTTC,.,TRBV6-6,TRBJ2-7,.
CALEESYGYTF,TGTGCCCTAGAGGAGAGCTATGGCTACACCTTC,.,TRBV30,TRBJ1-2,.
CASSLTGNYGYTF,TGTGCCAGCAGTTTAACCGGAAACTATGGCTACACCTTC,.,TRBV28,TRBJ1-2,.
CASSSTSRSLYEQYF,TGTGCCAGCAGTTCGACAAGCAGGAGCCTCTACGAGCAGTACTTC,.,TRBV2,TRBJ2-7,.
CASSVTSGSYNEQFF,TGTGCCAGCAGTGTCACTAGCGGGAGCTACAATGAGCAGTTCTTC,.,TRBV6-4,TRBJ2-1,TRBD2
CASSQTSVYEQYF,TGTGCCAGCAGCCAAACTTCAGTGTACGAGCAGTACTTC,few,TRBV7-9,TRBJ2-7,.
CASSVGQGMNQPQHF,TGTGCCAGCAGCGTCGGACAGGGAATGAATCAGCCCCAGCATTTT,.,TRBV7-8,TRBJ1-5,TRBD1
CASSLEPSGFWETQYF,TGTGCCAGCAGCTTAGAGCCTAGCGGCTTTTGGGAGACCCAGTACTTC,.,TRBV7-8,TRBJ2-5,TRBD2
CASSDSSGANVLTF,TGTGCCAGCAGTGACAGTAGTGGGGCCAACGTCCTGACTTTC,few,TRBV2,TRBJ2-6,.
CASSEGQGEQPQHF,TGTGCCAGCAGTGAAGGGCAGGGGGAGCAGCCCCAGCATTTT,.,TRBV2,TRBJ1-5,TRBD1
CASRAKGQSYNEQFF,TGTGCCAGCAGGGCGAAGGGGCAATCCTACAATGAGCAGTTCTTC,.,TRBV2,TRBJ2-1,.
CAWNRGSYEQYF,TGTGCCTGGAACAGGGGCTCCTACGAGCAGTACTTC,few,TRBV30,TRBJ2-7,TRBD1
CASSELGELFF,TGTGCCAGCAGTGAACTCGGGGAGCTGTTTTTT,.,TRBV6-1,TRBJ2-2,.
CASSSSSGNEQFF,TGTGCCAGCAGCAGCAGTTCGGGCAATGAGCAGTTCTTC,once,TRBV7-2,TRBJ2-1,.
CVIPADGAATRLIGQFF,TGTGTCATCCCCGCGGACGGGGCTGCGACCCGGTTGATTGGGCAGTTCTTC,.,TRBV7-9,TRBJ2-1,.
CASSFDSELGDEQYF,TGTGCCAGCAGTTTCGACAGCGAACTGGGGGACGAGCAGTACTTC,few,TRBV6-5,TRBJ2-7,.
CASQGQTSTDTQYF,TGTGCCAGCCAAGGACAGACTAGCACAGATACGCAGTATTTT,few,TRBV19,TRBJ2-3,.
CASSLERVGYEQYF,TGTGCCAGCAGCCTCGAGCGGGTTGGCTACGAGCAGTACTTC,.,TRBV4-2,TRBJ2-7,.
CASSFRAPGPQHF,TGTGCCAGCAGTTTCCGGGCCCCGGGGCCCCAGCATTTT,many,TRBV27,TRBJ1-5,.
CASSGAASSYEQYF,TGCGCCAGCAGCGGAGCAGCAAGCTCCTACGAGCAGTACTTC,.,TRBV5-1,TRBJ2-7,.
CASIAGLFSRNTEAFF,TGTGCCAGCATAGCAGGACTCTTCTCCAGGAACACTGAAGCTTTCTTT,.,TRBV2,TRBJ1-1,.
CASTGGNYGYTF,TGTGCCAGCACCGGCGGCAACTATGGCTACACCTTC,.,TRBV2,TRBJ1-2,.
CASGSHTDTQYF,TGTGCTAGTGGTTCCCACACAGATACGCAGTATTTT,.,TRBV12-5,TRBJ2-3,.
CASSFLQWASDFQETQYF,TGTGCCAGCAGCTTTTTACAGTGGGCTAGCGACTTCCAAGAGACCCAGTACTTC,.,TRBV7-2,TRBJ2-5,.
CASSATSGTVYEQFF,TGTGCCAGCAGCGCGACTAGCGGGACTGTGTATGAGCAGTTCTTC,.,TRBV9,TRBJ2-1,TRBD2
CASSYLAGALYEQYF,TGCGCCAGCAGCTATCTAGCGGGAGCGTTGTACGAGCAGTACTTC,.,TRBV4-1,TRBJ2-7,TRBD2
CATRLSSGANVLTF,TGTGCCACCAGATTGAGTTCTGGGGCCAACGTCCTGACTTTC,.,TRBV5-3,TRBJ2-6,.
CASSEEVFVYGYTF,TGTGCCAGCAGTGAAGAAGTGTTCGTCTATGGCTACACCTTC,many,TRBV2,TRBJ1-2,.
CASSLVGTQVGTQYF,TGTGCCAGCAGCTTAGTGGGGACTCAAGTCGGTACGCAGTATTTT,.,TRBV7-8,TRBJ2-3,.
CASTRRGPHALAQYF,TGTGCCAGCACCCGACGAGGACCCCACGCCTTGGCCCAGTACTTC,.,TRBV9,TRBJ2-5,.
CASRFASDSYEQYF,TGTGCCAGCAGATTTGCTAGCGACTCCTACGAGCAGTACTTC,.,TRBV5-5,TRBJ2-7,.
CASSVSRDEKLFF,TGCGCCAGCAGTGTTTCGCGAGATGAAAAACTGTTTTTT,few,TRBV10-2,TRBJ1-4,.
CASSPGTGMYNEQFF,TGTGCCAGCTCACCCGGGACAGGGATGTACAATGAGCAGTTCTTC,many,TRBV18,TRBJ2-1,TRBD1
CASTPGQETQYF,TGTGCCAGCACACCAGGACAAGAGACCCAGTACTTC,few,TRBV6-1,TRBJ2-5,.
CASSDVLLTDTQYF,TGTGCCAGCAGTGATGTCCTTCTCACAGATACGCAGTATTTT,few,TRBV2,TRBJ2-3,.